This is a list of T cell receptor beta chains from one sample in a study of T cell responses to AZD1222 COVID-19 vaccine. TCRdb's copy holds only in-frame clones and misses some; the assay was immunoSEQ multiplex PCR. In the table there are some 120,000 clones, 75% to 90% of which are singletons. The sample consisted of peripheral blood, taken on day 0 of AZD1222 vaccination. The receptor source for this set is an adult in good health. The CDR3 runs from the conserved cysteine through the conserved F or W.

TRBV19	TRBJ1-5	CASSDDRDQPQHF
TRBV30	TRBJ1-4	CAFPFQGKLFF
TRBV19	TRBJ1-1	CASSWDVNTEAFF
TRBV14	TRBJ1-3	CASSQDIRSGNTIYF
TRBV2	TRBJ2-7	CASMGLLLSEQYF
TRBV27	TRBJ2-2	CASSSPQGTNTGELFF
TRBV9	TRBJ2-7	CASSVEGQGAPEQYF
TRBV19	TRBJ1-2	CASSTGRGYGYTF
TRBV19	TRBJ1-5	CASMRGQTRDQPQHF
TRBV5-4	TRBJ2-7	CASSLSQLAGDTYEQYF
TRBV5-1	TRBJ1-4	CASSPDGGGGNEKLFF
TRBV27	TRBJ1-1	CASSLPRYRGSNTEAFF
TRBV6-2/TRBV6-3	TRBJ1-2	CASSPPSTGRLSGYTF
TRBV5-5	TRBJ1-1	CASSLAVIVRGSDTEAFF
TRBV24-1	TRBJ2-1	CATSDSLDRADEQFF
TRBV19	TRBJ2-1	CASSDLGTGVTYNEQFF
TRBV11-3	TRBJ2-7	CASSPRGLAGVQGQYF